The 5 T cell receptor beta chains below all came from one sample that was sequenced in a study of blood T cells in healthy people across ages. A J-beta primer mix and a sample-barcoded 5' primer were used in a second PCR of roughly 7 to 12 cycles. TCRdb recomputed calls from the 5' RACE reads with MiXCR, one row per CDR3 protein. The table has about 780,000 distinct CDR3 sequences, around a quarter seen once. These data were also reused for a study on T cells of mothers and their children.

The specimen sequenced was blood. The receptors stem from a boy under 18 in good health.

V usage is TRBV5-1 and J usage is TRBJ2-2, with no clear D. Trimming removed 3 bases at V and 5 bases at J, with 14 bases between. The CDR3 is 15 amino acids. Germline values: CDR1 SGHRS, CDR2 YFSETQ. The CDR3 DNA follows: TGCGCCAGCAGCTCGGGTGGTGCTAGGACCGGGGAGCTGTTTTTT. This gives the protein CASSSGGARTGELFF.

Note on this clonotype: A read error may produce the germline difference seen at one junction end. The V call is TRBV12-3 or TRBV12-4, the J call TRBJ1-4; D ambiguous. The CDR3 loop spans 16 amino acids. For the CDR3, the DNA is TGTGTCAGCAGCCCGGGCTCCGGGCAAACTAATGAAAAACTGTTTTTT. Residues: CVSSPGSGQTNEKLFF.

The CDR3 coding sequence is TGCAGTGCTAGTCGGGGCTGGCGGGGGGGCACCGGGGAGCTGTTTTTT. Its translation is CSASRGWRGGTGELFF. The chain links TRBV20-1 to TRBJ2-2; 9 nucleotides align to TRBD2. Trimming at V came to 3 bases and at J to 4 bases, leaving 9 bases not matched to a gene. There are 16 residues in the CDR3. Germline CDR1 DFQATT, CDR2 SNEGSKA (reference sequence).

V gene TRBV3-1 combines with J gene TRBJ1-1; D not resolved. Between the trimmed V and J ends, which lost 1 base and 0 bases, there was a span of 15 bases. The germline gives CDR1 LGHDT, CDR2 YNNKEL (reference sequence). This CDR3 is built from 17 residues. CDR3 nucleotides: TGTGCCAGCAGCCAAGTACCTCAGACAATGATGAACACTGAAGCTTTCTTT. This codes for CASSQVPQTMMNTEAFF.

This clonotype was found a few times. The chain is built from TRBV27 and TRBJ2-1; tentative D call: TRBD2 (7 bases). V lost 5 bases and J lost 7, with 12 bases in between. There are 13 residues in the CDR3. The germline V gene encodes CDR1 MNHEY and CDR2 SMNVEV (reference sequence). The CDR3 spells CASSRGGRNEQFF. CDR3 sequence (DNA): TGTGCCAGCAGTAGGGGGGGGAGAAATGAGCAGTTCTTC.